The rows below give T cell receptor beta chains drawn from one sample of a study of blood T cells in healthy people across ages. MiXCR was run by TCRdb on the 5' RACE reads, yielding one entry per CDR3 protein. The sample contains some 1.5 million distinct CDR3 sequences, approximately 43% of which appear only once. Source material: blood. These receptors were collected from a woman aged 18 to 35 in good health. Both conserved end residues are part of each CDR3. A D gene is named only where the DNA matches it firmly. Only some rows state a clone size, as once, few, many or a class for expanded clones.

j_gene	v_gene	d_gene	abundance	CDR3aa	CDR3nt
TRBJ1-2	TRBV29-1	TRBD1	-	CSVEMGQGVGGYTF	TGCAGCGTTGAAATGGGACAGGGAGTAGGTGGCTACACCTTC
TRBJ2-1	TRBV12-3/TRBV12-4	-	few	CASSFYTSEQFF	TGTGCCAGCAGTTTTTATACCAGTGAGCAGTTCTTC
TRBJ1-2	TRBV29-1	-	few	CSVDFGTPNYGYTF	TGCAGCGTTGATTTCGGGACACCCAACTATGGCTACACCTTC
TRBJ2-7	TRBV6-6	TRBD1	many	CASSSRDRGTYEQYF	TGTGCCAGCAGTTCCCGGGACAGGGGAACCTACGAGCAGTACTTC
TRBJ1-2	TRBV5-5	TRBD1	-	CAGSWGDRVAKDYGYTF	TGTGCCGGCAGCTGGGGGGACAGGGTCGCTAAGGACTATGGCTACACCTTC
TRBJ2-7	TRBV6-5	-	few	CASSFTGRYEQYF	TGTGCCAGCAGTTTCACGGGGAGATACGAGCAGTACTTC
TRBJ1-2	TRBV9	-	-	CASSEDRGYTF	TGTGCCAGCAGCGAGGATCGGGGCTACACCTTC
TRBJ2-3	TRBV15	-	few	CATSRGQSTDTQYF	TGTGCCACCAGCAGAGGACAAAGCACAGATACGCAGTATTTT
TRBJ1-1	TRBV13	TRBD1	few	CASSLSGDRGRKAFF	TGTGCCAGCAGCTTAAGTGGGGACAGGGGGCGTAAGGCTTTCTTT
TRBJ1-5	TRBV19	-	-	CASGTYSNQPQHF	TGTGCCAGTGGGACGTATAGCAATCAGCCCCAGCATTTT
TRBJ2-2	TRBV4-1	-	-	CASSQVGLRLDTGELFF	TGCGCCAGCAGCCAAGTGGGACTGCGACTAGATACCGGGGAGCTGTTTTTT
TRBJ2-1	TRBV7-2	TRBD1	-	CASSPNLGTAYNEQFF	TGTGCCAGCAGCCCCAACCTGGGGACAGCCTACAATGAGCAGTTCTTC
TRBJ2-1	TRBV24-1	TRBD1	few	CATSDCPGTGYTFF	TGTGCCACCAGTGATTGCCCGGGGACAGGCTACACGTTCTTC
TRBJ2-7	TRBV6-2/TRBV6-3	-	few	CASSYGRANYEQYF	TGTGCCAGCAGTTACGGCAGGGCCAATTACGAGCAGTACTTC
TRBJ1-2	TRBV12-5	TRBD1	-	CASGLAGTVENTF	TGTGCTAGTGGTTTGGCCGGGACAGTTGAAAACACCTTC
TRBJ2-1	TRBV14	TRBD1	-	CASSQVGTGPYNEQFF	TGTGCCAGCAGCCAAGTGGGGACAGGACCTTACAATGAGCAGTTCTTC
TRBJ2-7	TRBV6-6	TRBD1	-	CASLRSGQGHDEQYF	TGTGCCAGTCTAAGGTCGGGACAGGGACATGACGAGCAGTACTTC
TRBJ2-6	TRBV15	-	-	CATSRDLTGRSGANVLTF	TGTGCCACCAGCAGAGATCTGACGGGGAGGTCTGGGGCCAACGTCCTGACTTTC